These T cell receptor beta chains were read from a single sample in a study of T cell changes during pregnancy in multiple sclerosis. Using immunoSEQ multiplex PCR, the repertoire was profiled, and TCRdb retains in-frame clones only, with some absent. The sample includes some 70,000 clones, about 90% of them seen just once. This specimen was peripheral blood, taken in the second trimester of pregnancy. These receptors came from a female donor with multiple sclerosis, enrolled in a pregnancy study. Both conserved end residues are part of each CDR3. Fields, in order: clone size, D gene, J gene, V gene, CDR3 length, CDR3 DNA, CDR3 protein. A D gene is named only where the DNA matches it firmly. Not all rows give a size; the values are once, few, many and, for expanded clones, a class.

>.|TRBD2|TRBJ2-2|TRBV4-2|17
TGTGCCAGCAGCCAAGATCGGAGCGGGGGGGTGGCCGGGGAGCTGTTTTTT
CASSQDRSGGVAGELFF
>.|.|TRBJ2-1|TRBV11-2|15
TGTGCCAGCAGCTTGAGGAGGGAAAGCTACAATGAGCAGTTCTTC
CASSLRRESYNEQFF
>once|.|TRBJ1-2|TRBV6-5|15
TGTGCCAGCAAGCCTCGGGACACGGATTACTATGGCTACACCTTC
CASKPRDTDYYGYTF
>few|.|TRBJ2-1|TRBV4-3|15
TGCGCCAGCAGCCAAGATCGACGTGGGAGCAATGAGCAGTTCTTC
CASSQDRRGSNEQFF
>.|.|TRBJ1-2|TRBV29-1|12
TGCAGCGTTGAGAGCCAGGGCTATGGCTACACCTTC
CSVESQGYGYTF
>.|.|TRBJ1-1|TRBV4-3|14
TGCGCCAGCAGCCAAGCAGCGCGGAACACTGAAGCTTTCTTT
CASSQAARNTEAFF
>.|.|TRBJ1-3|TRBV9|16
TGTGCCAGCAGCGCTTCGACAGGAAACTCTGGAAACACCATATATTTT
CASSASTGNSGNTIYF
>once|.|TRBJ2-7|TRBV2|14
TGTGCCAGCAGAGCGGGACAGGTTGACTACGAGCAGTACTTC
CASRAGQVDYEQYF
>.|.|TRBJ2-3|TRBV5-6|16
TGTGCCAGCACCTCCTGGGGGCCCTCTAGCACCCTAACGCAGTATTTT
CASTSWGPSSTLTQYF
>.|TRBD1|TRBJ1-5|TRBV7-2|13
TGTGCCAGCAGCGTAGACAGGGTTCAGCCCCAGCATTTT
CASSVDRVQPQHF
>.|.|TRBJ1-3|TRBV5-4|14
TGTGCCTCCCCCAGGTCTTACTCTGGAAACACCATATATTTT
CASPRSYSGNTIYF
>.|TRBD2|TRBJ2-3|TRBV9|17
TGTGCCAGCAGCGCCCGGGACGTAACGACTAGCATAGATACGCAGTATTTT
CASSARDVTTSIDTQYF
>once|.|TRBJ1-2|TRBV19|14
TGTGCCAGTATCAACCTGGCGGAGGACTATGGCTACACCTTC
CASINLAEDYGYTF
>.|.|TRBJ1-1|TRBV10-1|10
TGCGCCAGCGGAGGGGCCTATAGTCTCTTT
CASGGAYSLF
>.|TRBD1|TRBJ1-1|TRBV6-5|14
TGTGCCAGCACCCTAGGACAGGAGAACACTGAAGCTTTCTTT
CASTLGQENTEAFF
>.|.|TRBJ2-7|TRBV7-7|14
TGTGCTAGCAGCTTGAAGCCGAGCTCCTACGAGCAGTACTTC
CASSLKPSSYEQYF
>.|.|TRBJ2-7|TRBV6-1|15
TGTGCCAGCAGTGAGGTATTGGGGGCGGGCGACGAGCAGTACTTC
CASSEVLGAGDEQYF
>few|TRBD2|TRBJ2-1|TRBV4-3|15
TGCGCCAGCAGCCTTACTAGCGGGGAGTACAATGAGCAGTTCTTC
CASSLTSGEYNEQFF
>once|TRBD1|TRBJ2-7|TRBV19|13
TGTGCCAGTAGTACGGGACAGGGGAACGAGCAGTACTTC
CASSTGQGNEQYF
>.|TRBD1|TRBJ2-7|TRBV19|15
TGTGCCAGTAGTGCGGGGACAGGGCGCTCCTACGAGCAGTACTTC
CASSAGTGRSYEQYF
>.|TRBD1|TRBJ1-2|TRBV7-9|15
TGTGCCAGCAGCGCCACTAGGGGACAGTTCTATGGCTACACCTTC
CASSATRGQFYGYTF
>.|TRBD1|TRBJ2-7|TRBV28|17
TGTGCCAGCAGTAAGACCGCACAGGGGACCCTCTCCTACGAGCAGTACTTC
CASSKTAQGTLSYEQYF
>.|TRBD2|TRBJ2-7|TRBV7-9|17
TGTGCCAGCAGCTACCGCCCGGGAGGGGACCCCTCCTACGAGCAGTACTTC
CASSYRPGGDPSYEQYF
>few|TRBD1|TRBJ1-6|TRBV4-2|17
TGTGCCAGCAGCCAAGAGGGGGGGGACAGGGTGGATTCACCCCTCCACTTT
CASSQEGGDRVDSPLHF
>.|.|TRBJ2-3|TRBV7-3|14
TGTGCCAGCAGCCCGCCTAGAGACACAGATACGCAGTATTTT
CASSPPRDTDTQYF
>.|.|TRBJ2-1|TRBV4-2|11
TGTGCCAGCAGCCAACCGAATGAGCAGTTCTTC
CASSQPNEQFF
>once|TRBD2|TRBJ2-1|TRBV6-4|15
TGTGCCAGCAGTGAGACAGCGGGGGGGAACAATGAGCAGTTCTTC
CASSETAGGNNEQFF
>.|.|TRBJ2-1|TRBV5-4|14
TGTGCCAGCAGCTTGGCCCGAAAGCGCGATGAGCAGTTCTTC
CASSLARKRDEQFF
>.|TRBD1|TRBJ2-7|TRBV14|14
TGTGCCAGCAGAAGGACAGGGAGCTCCTACGAGCAGTACTTC
CASRRTGSSYEQYF
>few|TRBD1|TRBJ1-2|TRBV7-2|16
TGTGCCAGCAGCTTACCGCCCCACAGGGGGAACTATGGCTACACCTTC
CASSLPPHRGNYGYTF
>.|.|TRBJ2-7|TRBV9|13
TGTGCCAGCAGCGTAGGGTGGACGGGGGAGCAGTACTTC
CASSVGWTGEQYF
>.|TRBD1|TRBJ1-1|TRBV2|14
TGTGCCAGCAGTTTGGACAGGGGGAACACTGAAGCTTTCTTT
CASSLDRGNTEAFF
>.|.|TRBJ1-1|TRBV7-9|12
TGTGCCAGCAGCTCCCACGGGATTGAAGCTTTCTTT
CASSSHGIEAFF
>.|.|TRBJ2-2|TRBV2|13
TGTGCCAGCAGCTCGCTATACACCGGGGAGCTGTTTTTT
CASSSLYTGELFF
>.|.|TRBJ1-2|TRBV7-8|13
TGTGCCAGCAGCTTGGACAGAGACTATGGCTACACCTTC
CASSLDRDYGYTF
>.|TRBD1|TRBJ1-2|TRBV10-3|15
TGTGCCATCAGTGCCGGAGGGACAGGGGTGCATGGCTACACCTTC
CAISAGGTGVHGYTF
>.|TRBD1|TRBJ1-6|TRBV19|15
TGTGCCAGTAGCCCTCCGAGACAGGGCAATTCACCCCTCCACTTT
CASSPPRQGNSPLHF
>once|.|TRBJ1-5|TRBV6-5|15
TGTGCCAGCAGATCTCCGAGAGACTTCAATCAGCCCCAGCATTTT
CASRSPRDFNQPQHF
>.|TRBD2|TRBJ2-5|TRBV12-5|15
TGTGCTAGTGCCCCTAGCGGGGGGGCCAGGGAGACCCAGTACTTC
CASAPSGGARETQYF
>.|.|TRBJ1-1|TRBV7-9|15
TGTGCCAGCAGAGTTACTGCGGGTGGCAGCACTGAAGCTTTCTTT
CASRVTAGGSTEAFF
>.|TRBD1|TRBJ2-6|TRBV9|19
TGTGCCAGCAGCGTGGACAGGAGCTCCTATAGCTCTGGGGCCAACGTCCTGACTTTC
CASSVDRSSYSSGANVLTF
>.|TRBD2|TRBJ2-1|TRBV5-4|16
TGTGCCATAAAGAAGGGACTAGCGGGGGGGCTGGATGAGCAGTTCTTC
CAIKKGLAGGLDEQFF
>.|.|TRBJ2-7|TRBV6-1|13
TGTGCCAGCAGTGAAGCCAGATCCTACGAGCAGTACTTC
CASSEARSYEQYF
>.|TRBD1|TRBJ1-4|TRBV7-2|14
TGTGCCAGCAGCCAGGACAGGGCGAATGAAAAACTGTTTTTT
CASSQDRANEKLFF
>.|.|TRBJ1-1|TRBV5-4|14
TGTGCCAGCAGACAACAGGGCGAGAACACTGAAGCTTTCTTT
CASRQQGENTEAFF
>.|.|TRBJ2-3|TRBV7-2|13
TGTGCCAGCAGCTCCTCCTTTACAGATACGCAGTATTTT
CASSSSFTDTQYF
>once|.|TRBJ1-6|TRBV7-6|13
TGTGCCAGCAGCTCGGAGGCGGATTCACCCCTCCACTTT
CASSSEADSPLHF
>.|.|TRBJ1-3|TRBV4-3|17
TGCGCCAGCAGCCACCCTCTGGGCCCGGGGGGCGAAAACACCATATATTTT
CASSHPLGPGGENTIYF
>.|TRBD1|TRBJ2-7|TRBV27|15
TGTGCCAGCAGTACCTCCGGGACAGGGCCTTTCGAGCAGTACTTC
CASSTSGTGPFEQYF
>.|.|TRBJ2-1|TRBV10-3|13
TGTGCCATCAGTGAGTTGGAGCGGGCGCGCCAGTTCTTC
CAISELERARQFF
>.|TRBD1|TRBJ2-1|TRBV10-3|15
TGTGCCATCAGTGCTCTGGACAGGGGAGGAAATGAGCAGTTCTTC
CAISALDRGGNEQFF
>.|TRBD1|TRBJ1-4|TRBV19|15
TGTGCCAGTAGTGCCGAAGGGGGCCTGCATGAAAAACTGTTTTTT
CASSAEGGLHEKLFF
>once|.|TRBJ1-3|TRBV30|14
TGTGCCTGGAGGGCGGCGGCCGGGGGAAACACCATATATTTT
CAWRAAAGGNTIYF
>.|.|TRBJ2-1|TRBV2|14
TGTGCCAGCAGTGAATTTGTGGCTGTCGATGAGCAGTTCTTC
CASSEFVAVDEQFF